This T cell receptor (beta chain) was observed in a study of beta chain features in type 1 diabetes. Study as a whole: Healthy donors, compared against patients, showed similar age, gender and cell yields. The number of sorted cells examined across all samples was some 99 million.

This CDR3 is built from 13 residues. The germline V and J ends were trimmed by 1 base and 3 bases, with 7 bases remaining between them. Per germline, CDR1 SEHNR and CDR2 FQNEAQ (reference sequence). Donors contributed one heparinised blood draw apiece, averaging roughly 0.12 L. Comment on this clone: Its antigen is currently unknown.

Study-wide findings and caveats: The naive, central memory and Treg TCRB repertoires of patients appeared to be more similar to one another than those of healthy donors.

Expressed TCRB transcripts were sequenced because the entire RNA isolate underwent reverse transcription. Repertoires were generated with immunoSEQ multiplex PCR, while TCRdb's copy carries only in-frame clones and drops some. The data contain 150,000 to 200,000 clones, 7% to 10% of them singletons. The clonotype comes from a woman aged 18-30 years in good health. The source material was central memory CD4+ T cells from blood. The gene calls are TRBV7-9 and TRBJ2-7; possible D gene TRBD1, 6 bases. As DNA, the CDR3 is TGTGCCAGCAGCTTAGGACAGGACTACGAGCAGTACTTC. It translates to CASSLGQDYEQYF.